A selection of T cell receptor beta chains follows, all from one sample in a study of blood T cells in healthy people across ages. TCRdb passed the 5' RACE reads through MiXCR, listing each CDR3 protein once. There are hundreds of thousands of distinct CDR3 sequences in the sample; roughly 50% occur only once, and under 35% lies in the top ten. Sequenced sample: blood. All receptors derive from an older woman in good health. CDR3s include the opening cysteine and the closing phenylalanine or tryptophan. A D gene is named only where the DNA matches it firmly. Clone size is given for some rows only: seen once, a few or many times, or a class if the clone is expanded.

>TRBJ2-1|few|NA|TRBV7-3
CASSFRPEGTRQSYNEQFF
TGTGCCAGCAGCTTTAGGCCCGAGGGGACTCGACAATCCTACAATGAGCAGTTCTTC
>TRBJ2-5|few|NA|TRBV29-1
CSGQIQETQYF
TGCAGCGGACAGATTCAAGAGACCCAGTACTTC
>TRBJ1-2|NA|TRBD1|TRBV7-2
CASSLTGQVGGYTF
TGTGCCAGCAGCCTCACCGGACAGGTCGGCGGCTACACCTTC
>TRBJ2-5|NA|NA|TRBV5-1
CASSLGQQVTQYF
TGCGCCAGCAGCTTGGGGCAGCAAGTGACCCAGTACTTC
>TRBJ2-3|once|TRBD1|TRBV24-1
CATRGQATDTQYF
TGTGCCACCAGGGGACAGGCCACAGATACGCAGTATTTT
>TRBJ2-5|NA|TRBD2|TRBV20-1
CSAKRAGQETQYF
TGCAGTGCAAAAAGAGCGGGACAAGAGACCCAGTACTTC
>TRBJ1-5|NA|TRBD1|TRBV6-5
CASRRQGNQPQHF
TGTGCCAGCAGACGACAGGGGAACCAGCCCCAGCATTTT
>TRBJ2-1|few|NA|TRBV7-2
CASSLVRTKNEQFF
TGTGCCAGCAGCTTGGTCCGGACTAAGAATGAGCAGTTCTTC
>TRBJ1-6|few|NA|TRBV20-1
CSAPSSYNSPLHF
TGCAGTGCACCGAGCTCCTATAATTCACCCCTCCACTTT
>TRBJ2-7|NA|NA|TRBV7-2
CASSLLTGIYEQYF
TGTGCCAGCAGCTTGTTAACAGGAATCTACGAGCAGTACTTC
>TRBJ2-5|NA|NA|TRBV2
CASGRRGETQYF
TGTGCCAGCGGAAGGCGCGGAGAGACCCAGTACTTC
>TRBJ1-6|NA|NA|TRBV18
CASSPMKGGGSPLHF
TGTGCCAGCTCACCAATGAAGGGGGGAGGTTCACCCCTCCACTTT
>TRBJ2-5|NA|NA|TRBV7-2
CASSSQAGHLGETQYF
TGTGCCAGCAGCTCGCAGGCCGGTCATCTAGGGGAGACCCAGTACTTC
>TRBJ2-1|NA|NA|TRBV27
CASSLSPSSLAYNEQFF
TGTGCCAGCAGTTTATCCCCTAGCAGCTTGGCTTACAATGAGCAGTTCTTC
>TRBJ2-4|NA|NA|TRBV6-1
CASSEPGVANLQYF
TGTGCCAGCAGTGAACCCGGGGTGGCAAACCTTCAGTACTTC
>TRBJ2-5|NA|TRBD1|TRBV20-1
CSAQGAGGLEETQYF
TGCAGTGCCCAGGGGGCAGGGGGCTTGGAAGAGACCCAGTACTTC
>TRBJ2-1|few|NA|TRBV12-3/TRBV12-4
CASSLIGVRGNEQFF
TGTGCCAGCAGTTTAATCGGGGTTAGGGGCAATGAGCAGTTCTTC
>TRBJ2-1|NA|NA|TRBV28
CASSRRGSGTYNEQFF
TGTGCCAGCAGCCGAAGGGGTAGCGGCACCTACAATGAGCAGTTCTTC
>TRBJ2-3|many|NA|TRBV7-2
CASSFVPSTQYF
TGTGCCAGCAGCTTCGTTCCTAGTACGCAGTATTTT
>TRBJ2-2|NA|NA|TRBV7-2
CASNIGQLNTGELFF
TGTGCCAGCAACATCGGACAGCTGAACACCGGGGAGCTGTTTTTT
>TRBJ2-1|NA|TRBD1|TRBV4-3
CASSQGTGTGLYNEQFF
TGCGCCAGCAGCCAGGGGACCGGGACAGGGCTGTACAATGAGCAGTTCTTC
>TRBJ2-7|NA|NA|TRBV28
CASRDSGAYEQYF
TGTGCCAGCAGAGACAGTGGAGCCTACGAGCAGTACTTC
>TRBJ2-3|once|TRBD2|TRBV20-1
CSATRTSGMGDTQYF
TGCAGTGCAACCAGGACTAGCGGGATGGGAGATACGCAGTATTTT
>TRBJ1-4|NA|NA|TRBV10-3
CATSEGGGLNEKLFF
TGTGCCACCAGTGAGGGGGGGGGACTGAATGAAAAACTGTTTTTT
>TRBJ1-2|NA|NA|TRBV4-3
CASSQSWREGHYGYTF
TGCGCCAGCAGCCAAAGTTGGAGGGAAGGGCACTATGGCTACACCTTC
>TRBJ1-1|NA|NA|TRBV20-1
CSARASPGPGIEAFF
TGCAGTGCTAGAGCGAGCCCTGGTCCGGGCATTGAAGCTTTCTTT
>TRBJ2-2|NA|TRBD2|TRBV6-2/TRBV6-3
CASSYDSGTTGELFF
TGTGCCAGCAGTTACGATAGCGGGACCACCGGGGAGCTGTTTTTT
>TRBJ1-6|few|TRBD1|TRBV20-1
CSARARDRGNSPLHF
TGCAGTGCTAGAGCACGGGACAGGGGAAATTCACCCCTCCACTTT
>TRBJ2-1|NA|NA|TRBV12-3/TRBV12-4
CASSAGGPTYNEQFF
TGTGCCAGCAGTGCTGGCGGGCCAACCTACAATGAGCAGTTCTTC
>TRBJ1-6|once|TRBD1|TRBV2
CASSGQGDNNSPLHF
TGTGCCAGCTCCGGACAGGGAGATAATAATTCACCCCTCCACTTT